Given below is one T cell receptor beta chain in context. Within the sample, other DNA sequences also encode this same CDR3. This entry is derived from a study of siplizumab effects on memory and regulatory T cells. Using immunoSEQ multiplex PCR, the repertoire was profiled, and TCRdb retains in-frame clones only, with some absent. The data show 85,000 to 90,000 clones, with approximately 90% seen just once and roughly 15% held by the top ten. This sequence originates from a human donor in good health. Sample: CD4+ T cells sorted from blood.

The CDR3 protein is CASSVLDTQYF. The CDR3 DNA is TGTGCCAGCAGTGTCTTGGATACGCAGTATTTT. The chain is built from TRBV2 and TRBJ2-3; no clear D. The CDR3 is 11 residues long. CDR1 is SNHLY and CDR2 is FYNNEI in the germline V gene. V was cut by 4 bases and J by 6 bases, with 5 bases left in between.